Shown below are 29 T cell receptor beta chains from a single sample sequenced in a study of beta chain features in type 1 diabetes. Sequenced material consisted of expressed TCRB transcripts (all of the isolated RNA was reverse transcribed). The repertoire was sequenced with immunoSEQ multiplex PCR; TCRdb's copy has only in-frame clones and lacks some. The profile shows roughly 300,000 clones, 14% of them singletons. Sequencing input: central memory CD4+ T cells from blood. These receptors all come from a man aged 30-40 years in good health.

V and J are TRBV19 and TRBJ1-2; D gene uncertain. This CDR3 region has 11 residues. CDR1 is LNHDA, CDR2 SQIVND, per germline (reference sequence). V shed 3 bases and J shed 6 bases, with 5 bases lying between them. CDR3 amino acids: CASSILDGYTF. CDR3 DNA: TGTGCCAGTAGTATTCTAGATGGCTACACCTTC.

This clone showed up just a few times. CDR3 protein: CASSKGRSGAHNQPQHF. CDR3 bases: TGTGCCAGCAGCAAAGGGAGGTCAGGGGCCCACAATCAGCCCCAGCATTTT. The chain has TRBV21-1 and TRBJ1-5; the table's D call, TRBD1, was not checked against the DNA. TRBV21-1 has pseudogene status. There are 17 residues in the CDR3.

The chain couples TRBV30 to TRBJ1-1, with D perhaps TRBD1 (5 bases). The V and J ends lost 4 bases and 3 bases respectively, with 12 bases between them. CDR1 and CDR2 (germline): GTSNPN, SVGIG (reference sequence). The CDR3 spans 13 residues. CDR3 sequence: CAWNPRRDTEAFF. CDR3 in DNA: TGTGCCTGGAACCCCCGCAGGGACACTGAAGCTTTCTTT.

V is TRBV21-1 and J is TRBJ2-7; the table names TRBD2, a call not compared with the DNA. TRBV21-1 is given as a pseudogene. This CDR3 has 18 residues. CDR3 coding DNA: TGTGCCAGCAGCTCGTTTAGGGACCGGCGGGGTAAAGGCATCGAGCAGTACGTC. As protein: CASSSFRDRRGKGIEQYV.

This rearrangement joins TRBV19 to TRBJ1-2; D ambiguous. The CDR3 runs 12 residues. Germline assignment: CDR1 LNHDA and CDR2 SQIVND (reference sequence). V dropped 5 bases and J dropped 8 bases, with 12 bases sitting between them. The DNA for the CDR3 is TGTGCCAGTAGTCCTACGGTGGGGGGCTACACCTTC. The encoded protein is CASSPTVGGYTF. Drawing the rest from reference TRBV19 and TRBJ1-2, the complete variable domain is DGGITQSPKYLFRKEGQNVTLSCEQNLNHDAMYWYRQDPGQGLRLIYYSQIVNDFQKGDIAEGYSVSREKKESFPLTVTSAQKNPTAFYLCASSPTVGGYTFGSGTRLTVV.

This clone was detected ten times or more. Here the CDR3 DNA reads TGTGCCAGTAGTCTGGGGGCGATGGTGTTATCCGGGGAGCTGTTTTTT. Its translation is CASSLGAMVLSGELFF. The chain combines TRBV19 with TRBJ2-2; D perhaps matches TRBD1 (6 bases). Germline V CDR1 and CDR2: LNHDA, SQIVND (reference sequence). V was cut by 5 bases and J by 6 bases, with 19 bases left in between. CDR3 size: 16 residues.

The chain uses TRBV11-2 and TRBJ2-6; D remains unclear. This CDR3 has 18 residues. Germline values: CDR1 SGHAT, CDR2 FQNNGV. V lost 3 bases and J 0 bases, leaving 15 bases between the germline ends. CDR3 in amino acids: CASSFVGRRVSGANVLTF. The DNA of the CDR3 is TGTGCCAGCAGCTTCGTGGGCCGTAGGGTCTCTGGGGCCAACGTCCTGACTTTC.

The chain combines TRBV11-3 with TRBJ2-7, with TRBD2 identical over 12 bases. Germline V gene lookup returns CDR1 SGHNT and CDR2 YENEEA. CDR3 length: 13 amino acids. This CDR3 reads CASSLDLTSGRHV. CDR3 in DNA: TGTGCCAGCAGCTTAGATCTAACTAGCGGGAGGCACGTC.

This clone came up a few times. The rearrangement joins TRBV2 to TRBJ1-1; 7 bases match TRBD1. The CDR3 is made up of 14 amino acids. Germline CDR1 reads SNHLY; CDR2 reads FYNNEI. V lost 1 base and J lost 8; bases outside the gene matches: 7. The CDR3 coding sequence is TGTGCCAGCAGTGAAGGGGGGGGGACAGCGGAAGCTTTCTTT. It specifies CASSEGGGTAEAFF. Supplemented by reference TRBV2 and TRBJ1-1, the full variable domain reads EPEVTQTPSHQVTQMGQEVILRCVPISNHLYFYWYRQILGQKVEFLVSFYNNEISEKSEIFDDQFSVERPDGSNFTLKIRSTKLEDSAMYFCASSEGGGTAEAFFGQGTRLTVV.

This clone was counted between two and nine times. The rearrangement links TRBV4-3 to TRBJ1-2; the D is unclear. This CDR3 spans 16 amino acids. CDR1 LGHNA and CDR2 YSLEER come from the germline V gene. Deletions cut 0 bases from V and 5 bases from J, with 16 bases between. CDR3 in amino acids: CASSQDFYVGGYGYTF. DNA for the CDR3: TGCGCCAGCAGCCAAGATTTTTATGTGGGAGGGTATGGCTACACCTTC.

This sequence joins TRBV30 and TRBJ2-1; 7 bases are a match to TRBD1. The CDR3 is 14 amino acids. The V segment lost 7 bases and the J segment 16 bases; nucleotides outside the gene matches: 22. CDR1 and CDR2 (germline): GTSNPN, SVGIG (reference sequence). The CDR3 nucleotides are TGTGCCTCGTCCGGGACAGATCTCTACAATGAGATCTTCTTC. Translating it yields CASSGTDLYNEIFF.

This clone appeared a few times. The chain uses TRBV7-2 and TRBJ1-1; D gene unclear. The CDR3 spans 15 residues. Trimming removed 0 bases from V and 3 bases from J, with 11 bases in between. Germline V gene sequence: CDR1 SGHTA, CDR2 FQGNSA. The CDR3 reads CASSLAGRAYTEAFF. The DNA of the CDR3 is TGTGCCAGCAGCTTAGCGGGAAGAGCATACACTGAAGCTTTCTTT.

This clone was counted between two and nine times. J is TRBJ2-7 and V is TRBV6-1, with 8 bases fitting TRBD1. CDR1 and CDR2 from the germline V gene are MNHNS and SASEGT. Trimming removed 6 bases from V and 2 bases from J; junction bases left unmatched: 9. The CDR3 extends over 15 amino acids. The CDR3 nucleotides are TGTGCCAGCAGAAAAGGACAGGGATTTACCTACGAGCAGTACGTC. Protein: CASRKGQGFTYEQYV.

The V call is TRBV7-3, the J call TRBJ2-1; TRBD2 might be the D (7 bases). The germline V gene has CDR1 SGHTA and CDR2 FQGTGA. The CDR3 is made up of 12 amino acids. V gave up 4 bases and J gave up 10 bases, with 11 bases separating them. CDR3 in amino acids: CASSSAGAEQFF. The CDR3 nucleotides are TGTGCCAGCAGCTCCGCGGGGGCGGAGCAGTTCTTC.

The gene calls are TRBV7-2 and TRBJ2-1; D gene uncertain. There are 13 residues in the CDR3. Germline values: CDR1 SGHTA, CDR2 FQGNSA. The ends were cut back, 5 bases at V and 5 bases at J, with 10 bases in the middle. The CDR3 DNA sequence: TGTGCCAGCAGCCAAGAGTTTAACAATGAGCAGTTCTTC. It codes for CASSQEFNNEQFF.

This clone was recorded a few times. The chain combines TRBV5-1 with TRBJ2-2; unclear D gene. V was cut by 3 bases and J by 4 bases, with 10 bases left in between. CDR3 size: 14 residues. Per the germline V gene, CDR1 is SGHRS and CDR2 is YFSETQ. The CDR3 spells CASSSVASTGELFF. The CDR3 DNA reads as TGCGCCAGCAGCTCCGTAGCCAGCACCGGGGAGCTGTTTTTT.

This clone has ten or more counts. The chain has TRBV29-1 and TRBJ2-2; 7 nucleotides agree with TRBD1. Germline V gives CDR1 SQVTM, CDR2 ANQGSEA. This CDR3 spans 12 amino acids. V shed 5 bases and J 6 bases; nucleotides not matched to a gene: 3. The CDR3 nucleotides read TGCAGCGTTCGACAGGGCCCCGGGGAGCTGTTTTTT. Amino acids: CSVRQGPGELFF.

The V call is TRBV11-3, the J call TRBJ2-3, with 8 bases fitting TRBD2. V was clipped by 6 bases and J by 0 bases; unmatched bases: 17. Germline V CDR1 and CDR2: SGHNT, YENEEA. This CDR3 spans 19 amino acids. In DNA form, the CDR3 reads TGTGCCAGCAGTTTAAATGGTAGCGGGGTCTTCCCTAGCACAGATACGCAGTATTTT. Encoded protein: CASSLNGSGVFPSTDTQYF.

The sample holds many counts of this clone. The chain recombines TRBV2 with TRBJ2-1; 10 bases are shared with TRBD2. The J segment lost 4 bases and the V segment lost 9 bases, leaving 15 bases of the junction unmatched. Germline V gene lookup returns CDR1 SNHLY and CDR2 FYNNEI. The CDR3 has 17 amino acids. CDR3 region: CASRRRAGGERYNEQFF. CDR3 nucleotide sequence: TGTGCCAGTCGTCGGCGAGCGGGAGGGGAACGTTACAATGAGCAGTTCTTC. Full variable domain (remainder filled in from reference TRBV2 and TRBJ2-1): EPEVTQTPSHQVTQMGQEVILRCVPISNHLYFYWYRQILGQKVEFLVSFYNNEISEKSEIFDDQFSVERPDGSNFTLKIRSTKLEDSAMYFCASRRRAGGERYNEQFFGPGTRLTVL.

Written as DNA, the CDR3 is TGCAGTGCCAGGACTAAGCATGAGCAGTTCTTC. This translates into CSARTKHEQFF. The chain is built from TRBV20-1 and TRBJ2-1; D is possibly TRBD2 (6 bases). Trimming removed 6 bases from V and 8 bases from J, with 11 bases in between. Germline CDR1 reads DFQATT; CDR2 reads SNEGSKA (reference sequence). This CDR3 has 11 amino acids.

This clone occurred a few times. The chain joins TRBV19 to TRBJ2-6; the D gene is possibly TRBD2 (5 bases). V was cut by 2 bases and J by 4 bases, with 9 bases left in between. The CDR3 is made up of 15 amino acids. Germline V gives CDR1 LNHDA, CDR2 SQIVND (reference sequence). The CDR3 reads CASSISGLGANVLTF. In DNA, the CDR3 is TGTGCCAGTAGTATATCCGGACTCGGGGCCAACGTCCTGACTTTC.

The V call is TRBV2, the J call TRBJ1-1; D gene unclear. In germline, CDR1 is SNHLY, CDR2 FYNNEI. Trimming shortened V by 7 bases and J by 0 bases, and 9 bases separated the two germline ends. The CDR3 extends over 13 amino acids. The chain's CDR3 is CASIRNMNTEAFF. CDR3 DNA: TGTGCCAGCATCCGGAATATGAACACTGAAGCTTTCTTT.

The chain employs TRBV5-4 and TRBJ2-3; the D call may be TRBD1 or TRBD2 (5 bases each). Trimming left V 1 base short and J 1 base short, with 10 bases between. The germline CDR1 and CDR2 sequences are SGHNT and YYREEE (reference sequence). The CDR3 runs to 15 residues. CDR3 region: CASSLTVGGTDTQYF. DNA of the CDR3: TGTGCCAGCAGCTTGACGGTGGGGGGCACAGATACGCAGTATTTT. Together with reference TRBV5-4 and TRBJ2-3, the CDR3 gives the full variable domain: ETGVTQSPTHLIKTRGQQVTLRCSSQSGHNTVSWYQQALGQGPQFIFQYYREEENGRGNFPPRFSGLQFPNYSSELNVNALELDDSALYLCASSLTVGGTDTQYFGPGTRLTVL.

The chain uses TRBV14 and TRBJ2-1, with 12 positions matching TRBD1. Germline CDR1 reads SGHDN; CDR2 reads FVKESK. This CDR3 comprises 19 residues. V shed 4 bases, J shed 10 bases, and the junction held 20 bases outside the gene matches. The CDR3 DNA is TGTGCCAGCAGCCGCCAATTTAGACGGGACAGGGGGCTTCTCAGGGAGCAGTTCTTC. Translating gives CASSRQFRRDRGLLREQFF.

There are a few counts of this clone. The chain combines TRBV21-1 with TRBJ2-2; TRBD2 is the table's D call, not checked against the DNA. TRBV21-1 is a pseudogene. This CDR3 has 16 amino acids. CDR3 sequence: CASSKATERNTGELFF. CDR3 DNA sequence: TGTGCCAGCAGCAAAGCCACCGAGCGGAACACCGGGGAGCTGTTTTTT.

The chain carries TRBV7-2 and TRBJ1-2, with D possibly being TRBD1 (6 bases). V was shortened by 1 base and J by 6 bases, with 21 bases between the two germline ends. This CDR3 comprises 17 residues. The germline V gene has CDR1 SGHTA and CDR2 FQGNSA. The CDR3 spells CASSLGANGGRIHGYTF. CDR3 nucleotides: TGTGCCAGCAGCTTAGGTGCCAATGGGGGGCGCATACATGGCTACACCTTC.

The rearrangement links TRBV11-2 to TRBJ1-1; D call uncertain. V was trimmed by 4 bases and J by 6 bases, leaving 12 bases between them. Per the germline V gene, CDR1 is SGHAT and CDR2 is FQNNGV. This CDR3 region has 13 residues. CDR3 DNA: TGTGCCAGCAGCTCTGGACGGGCCGCTGAAGCTTTCTTT. Encoded protein: CASSSGRAAEAFF.

For this clone: Other DNA sequences from this sample encode an identical CDR3 as well. The chain has TRBV5-4 and TRBJ2-2; 8 nucleotides align to TRBD2. The CDR3 consists of 16 residues. Unmatched junction bases numbered 2, after V lost 0 bases and J lost 1 base. Germline CDR1 SGHNT, CDR2 YYREEE (reference sequence). The DNA of the CDR3 is TGTGCCAGCAGCTTGGGGCTAGCGGGGAACACCGGGGAGCTGTTTTTT. Translation gives CASSLGLAGNTGELFF.

J is TRBJ2-2 and V is TRBV2; D is possibly TRBD1 (8 bases). The V and J ends lost 6 bases and 3 bases respectively, with 14 bases between them. The CDR3 has 15 residues. From germline, CDR1 is SNHLY and CDR2 FYNNEI. The CDR3 nucleotides read TGTGCCAGCAGAGAACAGGGGGGGGACACCGGGGAGCTGTTTTTT. It is translated as CASREQGGDTGELFF.